This T cell receptor (beta chain) was captured in a study of blood T cell repertoires in COVID-19. On the study more broadly: The analysed material was cDNA or gDNA that came from T cells, B-cell-depleted T cells, or PBMCs.

Enrollees, about 18 to 95 years old, lived in some 24 US areas. Authors' methods: Cell counts per sample came from amplifying reference gene primers. Sequencing was performed with immunoSEQ multiplex PCR; in TCRdb, only in-frame clones are kept and a portion is missing. For V, J and clone size, that table is used; D and trimming come from the DNA. This table holds 150,000 to 200,000 clones, around 80% found once. V was trimmed by 7 bases and J by 0 bases, leaving 18 bases between them. This CDR3 region has 16 residues. In germline, CDR1 is MDHEN, CDR2 SYDVKM. The sample was PBMCs or T cells enriched from blood (not recorded which). This sequence was found in a woman between 50 and 59 years old with acute COVID-19. The chain couples TRBV28 to TRBJ1-1, with D maybe TRBD1 (6 bases). Here the CDR3 DNA reads TGTGCCAGCACCTGGATTAGGGGGGGAGTGAACACTGAAGCTTTCTTT. It is translated as CASTWIRGGVNTEAFF.